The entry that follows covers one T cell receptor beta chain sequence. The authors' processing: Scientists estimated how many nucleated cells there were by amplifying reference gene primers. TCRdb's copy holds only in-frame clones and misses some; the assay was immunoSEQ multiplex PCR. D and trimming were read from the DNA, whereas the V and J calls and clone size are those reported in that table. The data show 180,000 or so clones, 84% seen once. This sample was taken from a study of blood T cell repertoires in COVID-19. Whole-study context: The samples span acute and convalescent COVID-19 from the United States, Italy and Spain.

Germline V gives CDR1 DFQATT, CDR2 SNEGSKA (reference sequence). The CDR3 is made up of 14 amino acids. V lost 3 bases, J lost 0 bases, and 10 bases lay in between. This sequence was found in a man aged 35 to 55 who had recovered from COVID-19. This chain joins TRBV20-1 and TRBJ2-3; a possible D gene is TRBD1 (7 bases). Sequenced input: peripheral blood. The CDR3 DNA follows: TGCAGTGCTAGTCCAGGGGGGAGCACAGATACGCAGTATTTT. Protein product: CSASPGGSTDTQYF.